Reported below is one TCR beta chain. Its antigen is unidentified. The sample originates from a study of OX40 agonist ivuxolimab in advanced cancers. The overall study: Participants could have had prior anti-PD-1, anti-PD-L1 or anti-CTLA-4 therapy, and around 40% had some.

The CDR3 sequence is 15 residues long. Germline CDR1 and CDR2: MGHRA and YSYEKL. V was clipped by 6 bases and J by 0 bases; unmatched bases: 4. Study-level results: At 0.1 to 3.0 mg/kg and by week 6, clonal expansion occurred in CD4+ and CD8+ blood T cells. In the expanded peripheral T cells, antigen specificity was never determined. Among some nonresponders, normalized T-cell clonal expansion was also low.

TCRdb keeps only in-frame clones here, not all; method: immunoSEQ multiplex PCR. The top ten clones hold around 1.5% of a sample with 75,000 to 90,000 clones, approximately 87% of them seen once. Sequencing was performed on CD4+ or CD8+ T cells sorted from blood, taken in a trial of the OX40 agonist ivuxolimab. This TCR was sampled from an adult with an advanced solid tumor such as melanoma, head and neck, liver or kidney cancer. The gene calls are TRBV4-1 and TRBJ2-2; 7 nucleotides match TRBD1. CDR3 amino acids: CASSLGQANTGELFF. The CDR3, as DNA: TGCGCCAGCAGTCTCGGACAGGCGAACACCGGGGAGCTGTTTTTT.